This T cell receptor beta chain appears in the sequencing data of a study of technical replicates of blood from several donors listed by TCRdb under 2017. V is pruned by 3 bases and J by 6 bases, leaving 9 bases of the junction without a gene match. The CDR3 contains 17 residues, cysteine and phenylalanine counted. The entry retains the CDR3 DNA only, 51 bases that are in frame from base 1. For CDR1 and CDR2, the germline V gene lists KGHSH and LQKENI. Library method: the immunoSEQ multiplex PCR assay. Held by TCRdb, this immuneACCESS table contains in-frame sequences only and omits some clones. Under half of the omission traces to an unresolved V gene where checked; the cause of the rest is unknown. The sample table contains nearly 80,000 clones; only one count was recorded for around 92% of them. Of the sample, 0.37% falls within the top ten clones. With regard to this clone: No cognate antigen has been identified for it. No base quality information exists; no much larger clone differs at one position.

The chain was built from TRBV18 and TRBJ2-2; the central 11 bases match TRBD2. The sequence came from a human donor in good health. The sequenced sample consisted of T cells isolated from PBMCs. The nucleotide sequence is TGTGCCAGCTCACCTACTAGCGGGAGAGATATCGCCGGGGAGCTGTTTTTT. Its translation reads: CASSPTSGRDIAGELFF.